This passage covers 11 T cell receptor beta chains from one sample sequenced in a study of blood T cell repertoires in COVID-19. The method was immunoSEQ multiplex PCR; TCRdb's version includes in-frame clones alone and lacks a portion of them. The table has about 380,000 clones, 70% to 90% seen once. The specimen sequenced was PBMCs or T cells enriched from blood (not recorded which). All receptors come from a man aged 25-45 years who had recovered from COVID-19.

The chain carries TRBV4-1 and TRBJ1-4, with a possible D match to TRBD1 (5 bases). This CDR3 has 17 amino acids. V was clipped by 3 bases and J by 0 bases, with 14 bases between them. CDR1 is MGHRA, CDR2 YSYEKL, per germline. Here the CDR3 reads CASSHAPTGATNEKLFF. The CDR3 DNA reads TGCGCCAGCAGCCACGCCCCTACAGGCGCAACTAATGAAAAACTGTTTTTT.

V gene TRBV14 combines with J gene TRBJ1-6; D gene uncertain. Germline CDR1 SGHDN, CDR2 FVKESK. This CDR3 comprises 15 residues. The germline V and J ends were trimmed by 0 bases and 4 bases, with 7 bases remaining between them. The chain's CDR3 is CASSQDRWYNSPLHF. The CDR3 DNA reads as TGTGCCAGCAGCCAAGACAGATGGTATAATTCACCCCTCCACTTT.

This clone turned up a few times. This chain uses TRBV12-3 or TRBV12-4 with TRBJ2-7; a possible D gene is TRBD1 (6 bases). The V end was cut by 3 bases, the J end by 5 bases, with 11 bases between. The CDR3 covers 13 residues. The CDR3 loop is CASSFNRANEQYF. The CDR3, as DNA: TGTGCCAGCAGTTTTAACAGGGCCAACGAGCAGTACTTC.

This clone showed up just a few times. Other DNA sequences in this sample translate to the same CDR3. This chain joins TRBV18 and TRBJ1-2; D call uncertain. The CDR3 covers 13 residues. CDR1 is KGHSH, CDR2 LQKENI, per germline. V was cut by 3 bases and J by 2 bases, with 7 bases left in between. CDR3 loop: CASSPGQNYGYTF. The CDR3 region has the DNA TGTGCCAGCTCACCGGGCCAGAACTATGGCTACACCTTC.

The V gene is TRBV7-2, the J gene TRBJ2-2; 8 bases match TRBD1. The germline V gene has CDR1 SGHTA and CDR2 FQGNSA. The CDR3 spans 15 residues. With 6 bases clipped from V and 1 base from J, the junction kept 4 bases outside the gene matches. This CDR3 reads CASSRGQGNTGELFF. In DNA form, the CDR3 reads TGTGCCAGCAGTAGAGGACAGGGGAACACCGGGGAGCTGTTTTTT.

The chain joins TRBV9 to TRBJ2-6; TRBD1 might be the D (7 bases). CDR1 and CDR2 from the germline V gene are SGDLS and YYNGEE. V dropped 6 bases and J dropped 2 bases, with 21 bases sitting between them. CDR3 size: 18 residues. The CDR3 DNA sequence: TGTGCCAGCACCGGTGTGGCAGGGGGGTTGGCTGGGGCCAACGTCCTGACTTTC. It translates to CASTGVAGGLAGANVLTF.

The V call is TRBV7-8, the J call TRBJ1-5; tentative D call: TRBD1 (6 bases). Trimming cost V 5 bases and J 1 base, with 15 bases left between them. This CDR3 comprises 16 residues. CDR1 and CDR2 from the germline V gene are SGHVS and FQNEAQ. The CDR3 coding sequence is TGTGCCAGCAGCCAAACCAGGGGTTGGAGCAATCAGCCCCAGCATTTT. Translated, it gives CASSQTRGWSNQPQHF.

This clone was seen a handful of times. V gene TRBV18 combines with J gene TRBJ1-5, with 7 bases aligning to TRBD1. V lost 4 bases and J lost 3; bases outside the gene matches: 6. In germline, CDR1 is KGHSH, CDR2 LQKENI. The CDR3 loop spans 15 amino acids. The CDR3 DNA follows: TGTGCCAGCTCACTATCCCAGGGGGTCAATCAGCCCCAGCATTTT. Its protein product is CASSLSQGVNQPQHF.

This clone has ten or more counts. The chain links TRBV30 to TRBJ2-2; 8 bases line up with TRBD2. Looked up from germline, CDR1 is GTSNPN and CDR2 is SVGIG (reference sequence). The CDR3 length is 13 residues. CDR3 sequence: CVAGGGNTGELFF. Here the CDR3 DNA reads TGTGTCGCGGGGGGCGGTAACACCGGGGAGCTGTTTTTT.

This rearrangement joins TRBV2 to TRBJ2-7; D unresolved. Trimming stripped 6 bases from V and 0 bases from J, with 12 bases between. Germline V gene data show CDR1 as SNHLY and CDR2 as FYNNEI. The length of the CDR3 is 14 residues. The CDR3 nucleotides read TGTGCCAGCAGGCCCACCGAACTCTCCTACGAGCAGTACTTC. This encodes CASRPTELSYEQYF.

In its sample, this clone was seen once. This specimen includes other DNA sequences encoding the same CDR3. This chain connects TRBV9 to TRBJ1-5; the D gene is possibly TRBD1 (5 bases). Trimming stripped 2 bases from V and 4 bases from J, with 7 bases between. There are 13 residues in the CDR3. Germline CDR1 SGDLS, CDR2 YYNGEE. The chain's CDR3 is CASSVGQNQPQHF. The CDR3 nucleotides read TGTGCCAGCAGCGTTGGACAAAATCAGCCCCAGCATTTT.